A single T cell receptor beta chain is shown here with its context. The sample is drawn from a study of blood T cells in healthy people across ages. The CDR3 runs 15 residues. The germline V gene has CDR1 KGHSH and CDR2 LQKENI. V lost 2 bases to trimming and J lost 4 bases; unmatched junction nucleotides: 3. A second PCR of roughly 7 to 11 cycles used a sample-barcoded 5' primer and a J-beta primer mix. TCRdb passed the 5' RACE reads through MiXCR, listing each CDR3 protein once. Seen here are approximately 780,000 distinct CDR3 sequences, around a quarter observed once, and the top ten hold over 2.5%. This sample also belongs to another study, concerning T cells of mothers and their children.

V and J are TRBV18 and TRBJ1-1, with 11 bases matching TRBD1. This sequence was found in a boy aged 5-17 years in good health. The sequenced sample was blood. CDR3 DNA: TGTGCCAGCTCACCAATAGGGACAGGGGGCACTGAAGCTTTCTTT. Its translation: CASSPIGTGGTEAFF.